These T cell receptor beta chains were read from a single sample in a study of identical twins. TCRdb analysed the 5' RACE reads with MiXCR anew, one entry per CDR3 protein. Of approximately 220,000 distinct CDR3 sequences in the sample, around 6.9% are singletons; the top ten hold less than 2.5%. The data also belong to a second study, concerning yellow fever vaccine responses in identical twins.

Sequencing used memory (CD45RO+) T cells sorted from blood. All receptors derive from a woman aged 18-29 years in good health. The conserved cysteine and the conserved F or W are not part of the CDR3 here. The order of the fields is J gene, V gene, CDR3 protein.

>TRBJ1-1|TRBV28
ASSLTGGAGNTEAF
>TRBJ2-7|TRBV7-2
ASSLRGPSSYEQY
>TRBJ1-5|TRBV12-3/TRBV12-4
ASSWDKINNQPQH
>TRBJ2-7|TRBV6-2/TRBV6-3
ASSWRDPVIYEQY
>TRBJ1-5|TRBV2
ASRGGAGGQPQH
>TRBJ2-1|TRBV3-1
ASSQEWEQGGGQF
>TRBJ2-3|TRBV10-2
ASRGPPGADTQY
>TRBJ2-4|TRBV28
ASSLERGVKNIQY
>TRBJ2-6|TRBV20-1
SASRGGANVLT
>TRBJ2-4|TRBV10-3
AISDSITGENIQY
>TRBJ2-2|TRBV7-2
ASSRDRIGWAGELF
>TRBJ2-5|TRBV7-6
ASSLNVAGETQY
>TRBJ2-3|TRBV15
ATSRLAGGGADTQY
>TRBJ1-4|TRBV27
ASSLRSWEKLF
>TRBJ2-7|TRBV28
ASKEAGSYEQY
>TRBJ1-2|TRBV20-1
SARDVRGYYGYT
>TRBJ2-5|TRBV11-2
ASSFQGAQQETQY
>TRBJ1-5|TRBV7-9
ASSLSGQGQPQH
>TRBJ2-1|TRBV15
ATSRTTSTRYNEQF
>TRBJ2-1|TRBV5-1
ASSLAGTGSNEQF
>TRBJ2-1|TRBV3-1
ASSQDSRRLEQF
>TRBJ1-2|TRBV29-1
SVQGQGNYGYT
>TRBJ2-3|TRBV7-9
ASSYNGPYTQRDTQY
>TRBJ2-1|TRBV4-2
ASSQDERSNYNEQF
>TRBJ2-2|TRBV12-3/TRBV12-4
ASKRRGREGDTGELF
>TRBJ2-5|TRBV20-1
SASSASGSLKTQY
>TRBJ2-3|TRBV6-1
ASRPGKVTGVTDTQY
>TRBJ2-1|TRBV6-5
ASSSYRGIVNEQF
>TRBJ2-7|TRBV7-2
ASSPWTPSYEQY
>TRBJ2-1|TRBV10-3
AANSGLAGVQEQF
>TRBJ2-5|TRBV24-1
ATSDLDPLAGGETQY
>TRBJ2-5|TRBV2
ASSRRQKQETQY
>TRBJ1-1|TRBV21-1
ASSNGGILGDTEAF
>TRBJ2-1|TRBV19
ASATEGDYNEQF
>TRBJ2-4|TRBV20-1
SASVLVHIQY
>TRBJ1-6|TRBV6-1
ASSEVVGEGDSPLH
>TRBJ1-6|TRBV20-1
SARARADSPLH
>TRBJ2-3|TRBV7-3
ASSLNPSTDTQY
>TRBJ2-7|TRBV5-1
ASSLVSGNPSEQY
>TRBJ1-3|TRBV27
ASRPGGEGNTIY
>TRBJ1-4|TRBV5-1
ASSLAGTRNEKLF
>TRBJ2-7|TRBV9
ASSVVAGSYEQY
>TRBJ2-7|TRBV30
AWSRDLYEQY
>TRBJ2-7|TRBV7-9
ASRTSGRAYEQY
>TRBJ2-3|TRBV20-1
SARDFLRSGRRTDTQY
>TRBJ2-7|TRBV7-2
ASSLVQTYEQY
>TRBJ2-1|TRBV7-2
ASSSLRDYPNEQF
>TRBJ2-3|TRBV4-3
ASSQARLAGGISTDTQY
>TRBJ2-5|TRBV28
ASYPSTGGAGETQY
>TRBJ2-5|TRBV7-2
ASSLFSAQY
>TRBJ2-3|TRBV29-1
SVAGQHTDTQY
>TRBJ1-1|TRBV7-9
ASSLPAENTEAF
>TRBJ2-4|TRBV7-9
ASSFVVGQGDIQY
>TRBJ1-6|TRBV6-5
ASSYLGASAGNSPLH
>TRBJ1-6|TRBV5-6
ASSSYQGIYNSPLH
>TRBJ1-6|TRBV20-1
SASLGQSGSPLH
>TRBJ2-7|TRBV6-1
ASTSGVSYEQY
>TRBJ2-1|TRBV20-1
SARGLDSSYNEQF
>TRBJ2-3|TRBV3-1
ASSQDVTSDTQY
>TRBJ1-5|TRBV28
ASSPDEQGLQPQH